One and the same sample provided the 20 T cell receptor beta chains below, sequenced in a study of spatial heterogeneity in lung cancer. TCRdb redid the calling of the 5' RACE reads with MiXCR, one entry per CDR3 protein. Here the sample spans some 41,000 distinct CDR3 sequences, nearly 7% being singletons. The time point is: sample taken at primary tumor resection. This specimen was PBMCs, taken at surgery. Every receptor here comes from a female donor with early-stage non-small cell lung cancer.

A few counts support this clonotype. This chain links TRBV9 with TRBJ1-2; 9 nucleotides agree with TRBD1. V gave up 3 bases and J gave up 5 bases; unmatched junction bases: 8. The CDR3 consists of 15 residues. From germline, CDR1 is SGDLS and CDR2 YYNGEE. The CDR3 nucleotides are TGTGCCAGCAGCGCACAGGGGGCGCTTGGGTATGGCTACACCTTC. It translates to CASSAQGALGYGYTF. Filled out from reference TRBV9 and TRBJ1-2, the complete variable domain reads DSGVTQTPKHLITATGQRVTLRCSPRSGDLSVYWYQQSLDQGLQFLIQYYNGEERAKGNILERFSAQQFPDLHSELNLSSLELGDSALYFCASSAQGALGYGYTFGSGTRLTVV.

This clonotype was picked up many times. The chain is built from TRBV5-1 and TRBJ2-2; 7 nucleotides agree with TRBD2. Germline V gene sequence: CDR1 SGHRS, CDR2 YFSETQ. Trimming took 4 bases from V and 5 from J; bases not matched to a gene: 8. The length of the CDR3 is 15 residues. The CDR3 DNA reads TGCGCCAGCAGCCCATCTATTAGCGGGACCGGGGAGCTGTTTTTT. It encodes CASSPSISGTGELFF.

This clonotype has more than one count but fewer than ten. This chain connects TRBV7-2 to TRBJ2-3, with TRBD2 matching over 11 bases. This CDR3 comprises 17 residues. V was clipped by 3 bases and J by 6 bases; unmatched bases: 11. Germline V gene lookup returns CDR1 SGHTA and CDR2 FQGNSA. CDR3 nucleotides: TGTGCCAGCAGCTTCTTCTCTAGCGGGGGGCGGTGGGATACGCAGTATTTT. Protein: CASSFFSSGGRWDTQYF.

J is TRBJ1-4 and V is TRBV5-1, with D hard to call. The V and J ends lost 3 bases and 6 bases respectively, with 12 bases between them. This CDR3 has 14 amino acids. Germline V lookup: CDR1 SGHRS, CDR2 YFSETQ. The CDR3 reads CASSSGRADEKLFF. CDR3 bases: TGCGCCAGCAGCTCGGGCCGGGCGGATGAAAAACTGTTTTTT.

The V and J genes are TRBV10-1 and TRBJ2-7; unclear D gene. Deletions cut 8 bases from V and 5 bases from J, with 22 bases between. The CDR3 is made up of 15 amino acids. Per germline, CDR1 WNHNN and CDR2 SYGVQD (reference sequence). The CDR3 sequence is CASYFSKRTGDEQYF. CDR3 in DNA: TGCGCCAGCTATTTCTCGAAGCGAACCGGCGACGAGCAGTACTTC.

This clonotype was seen a handful of times. The chain employs TRBV4-1 and TRBJ1-3, with D unresolved. CDR3 length equals 12 residues. Germline V gene data show CDR1 as MGHRA and CDR2 as YSYEKL. Trimming took 1 base from V and 4 from J, leaving 2 bases between them. CDR3 DNA: TGCGCCAGCAGCCAAGTAGGAAACACCATATATTTT. Encoded protein: CASSQVGNTIYF.

This clonotype has more than one count but fewer than ten. V is TRBV4-1 and J is TRBJ1-5; D gene uncertain. The CDR3 consists of 13 residues. Trimming left V 0 bases short and J 7 bases short, with 7 bases between. Germline V gives CDR1 MGHRA, CDR2 YSYEKL. In DNA, the CDR3 is TGCGCCAGCAGCCAAGATGGGGTCCAGCCCCAGCATTTT. Encoded protein: CASSQDGVQPQHF.

This clonotype was seen at least ten times. The gene calls are TRBV10-1 and TRBJ1-1; D remains ambiguous. CDR3 length equals 14 residues. The V end was cut by 7 bases, the J end by 4 bases, with 16 bases between. Germline CDR1 reads WNHNN; CDR2 reads SYGVQD (reference sequence). The CDR3 DNA reads as TGCGCCAGCAAAGCGTCGCCCGGCGGCACTGAAGCTTTCTTT. Protein product: CASKASPGGTEAFF.

This clonotype has a count of ten or more. The V and J genes are TRBV12-3 or TRBV12-4 and TRBJ1-2, with TRBD1 matching over 9 bases. The CDR3 has 13 residues. V gave up 4 bases and J gave up 8 bases; unmatched junction bases: 5. The CDR3 here is CASSYGQGRGYTF. CDR3 sequence (DNA): TGTGCCAGCAGTTACGGACAGGGGCGCGGCTACACCTTC.

In its sample, this clonotype was seen many times. This chain connects TRBV28 to TRBJ2-5; 7 bases are shared with TRBD1. There are 14 residues in the CDR3. J gave up 1 base and V 2 bases, and 1 base lay outside the gene matches. Germline CDR1 reads MDHEN; CDR2 reads SYDVKM. The CDR3 nucleotides read TGTGCCAGCAGTTTAAGGACAGGCCAAGAGACCCAGTACTTC. This encodes CASSLRTGQETQYF.

The chain couples TRBV20-1 to TRBJ1-6; 7 positions agree with TRBD1. The CDR3 runs to 15 residues. CDR1 DFQATT and CDR2 SNEGSKA come from the germline V gene (reference sequence). V was pared by 5 bases and J by 7 bases, with 11 bases of the junction left unmatched. The CDR3 bases are TGCAGTGCTCTCCCCCCGGGACAGCAAAATTCACCCCTCCACTTT. It is translated as CSALPPGQQNSPLHF.

The table lists this clonotype with a few counts. This chain connects TRBV12-3 or TRBV12-4 to TRBJ2-7; TRBD1 agrees at 9 bases. The CDR3 length is 13 residues. Trimming cost V 5 bases and J 6 bases; bases outside gene matches: 5. CDR3 in amino acids: CASSLDRGGEQYF. CDR3 bases: TGTGCCAGCAGTCTGGACAGGGGAGGCGAGCAGTACTTC.

This clonotype has only a few counts. The chain joins TRBV28 to TRBJ2-1, with TRBD2 as a possible D gene (6 bases). The germline V gene encodes CDR1 MDHEN and CDR2 SYDVKM. V gave up 1 base and J gave up 4 bases, with 8 bases separating them. The CDR3 is 14 amino acids. This CDR3 is CASSLLAGYNEQFF. CDR3 bases: TGTGCCAGCAGTTTATTGGCGGGGTACAATGAGCAGTTCTTC.

This clonotype was seen repeatedly, ten times or more. This sequence joins TRBV4-3 and TRBJ2-1; D is perhaps TRBD2 (5 bases). CDR1 is LGHNA and CDR2 is YSLEER in the germline V gene. The V and J ends lost 2 bases and 0 bases respectively, with 11 bases between them. This CDR3 contains 16 residues. Written as DNA, the CDR3 is TGCGCCAGCAGCCAACTAGCAGACTCCTCCTACAATGAGCAGTTCTTC. Its protein product is CASSQLADSSYNEQFF.

The chain carries TRBV3-1 and TRBJ2-2, with D unclear. Germline V gene data show CDR1 as LGHDT and CDR2 as YNNKEL (reference sequence). The CDR3 has 18 residues. Trimming took off 2 bases at V and 7 bases at J, with 23 bases between the two ends. CDR3 DNA sequence: TGTGCCAGCAGCCAAAGCGCGACGGGCCTGGATTACTTCGGGGAGCTGTTTTTT. Translating gives CASSQSATGLDYFGELFF.

This clonotype was seen many times. V usage is TRBV3-1 and J usage is TRBJ2-5; the D gene could be TRBD1 or TRBD2 (5 bases each). Germline values: CDR1 LGHDT, CDR2 YNNKEL (reference sequence). This CDR3 contains 15 residues. The ends were cut back, 0 bases at V and 0 bases at J, with 8 bases in the middle. CDR3 residues: CASSQDWGNQETQYF. CDR3 nucleotide sequence: TGTGCCAGCAGCCAAGATTGGGGGAACCAAGAGACCCAGTACTTC.

This clonotype was recorded many times. The chain joins TRBV2 to TRBJ2-4, with TRBD2 identical over 14 bases. This CDR3 has 16 amino acids. Germline CDR1 reads SNHLY; CDR2 reads FYNNEI. The V segment lost 4 bases and the J segment 3 bases; nucleotides outside the gene matches: 2. CDR3 residues: CASSGTSGGLKNIQYF. The CDR3 nucleotides are TGTGCCAGCAGTGGGACTAGCGGGGGGCTCAAAAACATTCAGTACTTC.

For this clonotype: Possible read error: a much larger clone is one base away. The chain recombines TRBV2 with TRBJ2-1, with 12 nucleotides matching TRBD2. Germline-derived CDR1 and CDR2 are SNHLY and FYNNEI. CDR3 length: 15 amino acids. The CDR3 DNA follows: TGTGTCAGCAGTGCTCGGACTAGCGGGGTTAATGAGCAGTTCTTC. It codes for CVSSARTSGVNEQFF.

A few counts support this clonotype. The chain couples TRBV2 to TRBJ2-2; D might be TRBD1 or TRBD2, each matching 5 bases. CDR1 and CDR2 (germline): SNHLY, FYNNEI. The CDR3 has 14 residues. Deletions cut 6 bases from V and 13 bases from J, with 21 bases between. The DNA for the CDR3 is TGTGCCAGCAGCCGCGGGCAGGGAGTATCCGGGCTGTTTTTT. Its translation: CASSRGQGVSGLFF.

In this sample, this clonotype turned up many times. V gene TRBV12-3 or TRBV12-4 combines with J gene TRBJ1-6, with D possibly TRBD1 on 5 matching bases. The V end was cut by 6 bases, the J end by 10 bases, with 16 bases between. The length of the CDR3 is 14 residues. CDR3 sequence: CASRPGRRGSPLHF. The CDR3 coding sequence is TGTGCCAGCAGGCCGGGCAGACGGGGCTCACCCCTCCACTTT.